The 8 T cell receptor beta chains reported below all come from one sample, sequenced in a study of blood T cell repertoires in COVID-19 (dated by TCRdb to 2018 to 2020). The library relied on the immunoSEQ multiplex PCR assay. The table was pulled from immuneACCESS by TCRdb, which kept in-frame rearrangements only. Such tables lose some clones; where checked, under half of the loss comes from unresolved V genes, and the rest has no known cause. The table for this sample lists 260,000 or so clones; around 88% of them were counted only once. The ten largest make up roughly 1.2% of the sample. Material for sequencing was PBMCs or T cells enriched from blood (not recorded which). These receptors were obtained from a woman aged 40 to 50 with acute COVID-19.

The CDR3 here is CASSYGRGNYEQYV. CDR3 nucleotides: TGTGCCAGCAGTTACGGTAGAGGTAACTACGAGCAGTACGTC. J is TRBJ2-7 and V is TRBV6-5, with unresolved D. CDR3 length equals 14 residues. The germline V gene has CDR1 MNHEY and CDR2 SVGAGI. V lost 2 bases to trimming and J lost 3 bases, with 11 bases between them.

This clone has a single count. The chain combines TRBV5-1 with TRBJ2-2, with 9 bases aligning to TRBD1. V gave up 3 bases and J gave up 5 bases; unmatched junction bases: 11. Germline V gene lookup returns CDR1 SGHRS and CDR2 YFSETQ. The CDR3 contains 17 residues. CDR3 coding DNA: TGCGCCAGCAGCTCGCAAGGGACAGGGTTGGGAACCGGGGAGCTGTTTTTT. Encoded protein: CASSSQGTGLGTGELFF.

V gene TRBV28 combines with J gene TRBJ1-1; D remains ambiguous. The germline V gene has CDR1 MDHEN and CDR2 SYDVKM. Trimming stripped 5 bases from V and 8 bases from J, with 9 bases between. The CDR3 is 11 residues long. Written as DNA, the CDR3 is TGTGCCAGCAGTACTCCTCGGGAAGCTTTCTTT. Translating it yields CASSTPREAFF.

The rearrangement joins TRBV5-1 to TRBJ2-3, with TRBD1 matching over 11 bases. V trimming: 4 bases; J trimming: 6 bases; junction bases outside the gene matches: 10. The CDR3 is 16 residues long. Germline CDR1 and CDR2: SGHRS and YFSETQ. CDR3 region: CASSVSGTGGVDTQYF. As DNA, the CDR3 is TGCGCCAGCAGCGTGTCCGGGACAGGGGGGGTGGATACGCAGTATTTT.

In DNA, the CDR3 is TGTGCCAGCAGCATGGACAGTGAACCTGACTATGGCTACACCTTC. Its translation: CASSMDSEPDYGYTF. The chain employs TRBV7-8 and TRBJ1-2, with a possible D match to TRBD1 (6 bases). Per the germline V gene, CDR1 is SGHVS and CDR2 is FQNEAQ. This CDR3 contains 15 residues. Trimming cost V 5 bases and J 3 bases, with 16 bases left between them.

This sequence joins TRBV24-1 and TRBJ2-1, with D maybe TRBD2 (5 bases). Germline V gives CDR1 KGHDR, CDR2 SFDVKD. The CDR3 runs 15 residues. The V end lost 5 bases, the J end lost 1 base, and 11 bases lay between the germline ends. The CDR3 protein is CATSVSAASYNEQFF. The CDR3 bases are TGTGCCACCAGTGTCTCAGCGGCGTCCTACAATGAGCAGTTCTTC.

This clone was observed a single time. The CDR3 protein is CASSDGTGASGYTF. The CDR3 DNA reads TGTGCCAGCAGTGACGGGACAGGGGCGAGTGGCTACACCTTC. The chain is built from TRBV25-1 and TRBJ1-2; 10 bases are a match to TRBD1. The CDR3 contains 14 residues. The V and J ends lost 3 bases and 7 bases, in that order; junction bases with no gene match: 5. The germline gives CDR1 MGHDK, CDR2 SYGVNS.

The chain has TRBV27 and TRBJ2-2; 8 bases match TRBD2. Trimming took 9 bases from V and 3 from J; bases not matched to a gene: 9. The CDR3 length is 15 residues. In germline, CDR1 is MNHEY, CDR2 SMNVEV (reference sequence). The DNA of the CDR3 is TGTGCCAGGAATAGCGGGACGAGGTACACCGGGGAGCTGTTTTTT. Amino acid sequence: CARNSGTRYTGELFF.